The source of this T cell receptor beta chain is a study of blood T cell repertoires in COVID-19. Repertoires were generated with immunoSEQ multiplex PCR, while TCRdb's copy carries only in-frame clones and drops some. This sample has tens of thousands of clones; 75% to 95% occur once, and the top ten carry 7.4%. The J segment lost 4 bases and the V segment lost 3 bases, leaving 5 bases of the junction unmatched. This CDR3 is 15 amino acids long. In germline, CDR1 is SGDLS, CDR2 YYNGEE. This TCR came from a man between 65 and 85 years old with active COVID-19. The sequenced sample was peripheral blood. V is TRBV9 and J is TRBJ2-2, with 8 bases that match TRBD2. The CDR3 DNA follows: TGTGCCAGCAGCGCGGGACTAGTTAGCACCGGGGAGCTGTTTTTT. Its protein is CASSAGLVSTGELFF.